The 10 T cell receptor beta chains in this list originate from one sample, sequenced in a study of T cells in localized non-small cell lung cancer. Repertoires were generated with immunoSEQ multiplex PCR, while TCRdb's copy carries only in-frame clones and drops some. This table holds 45,000 to 55,000 clones, about 80% found once. Material: peripheral blood, obtained before any cancer treatment. These receptors originate from a man between 40 and 75 years old with stage I squamous cell lung carcinoma.

The sample holds a few counts of this clone. V usage is TRBV27 and J usage is TRBJ2-5; D might be TRBD2 (5 bases). Germline V gene sequence: CDR1 MNHEY, CDR2 SMNVEV (reference sequence). This CDR3 is 13 amino acids long. With 8 bases removed from V and 1 base from J, the gap between germline ends came to 11 bases. CDR3 amino acids: CASSGVLQETQYF. The CDR3 DNA is TGTGCCAGCTCCGGGGTGCTCCAAGAGACCCAGTACTTC.

This clone has just one count. J is TRBJ2-2 and V is TRBV7-9, with TRBD2 matching over 7 bases. The germline CDR1 and CDR2 sequences are SEHNR and FQNEAQ (reference sequence). This CDR3 has 16 amino acids. J lost 3 bases, V lost 7 bases, and 11 bases had no gene match. The DNA of the CDR3 is TGTGCCAGCACTCAGAGCGGGGATACGGACACCGGGGAGCTGTTTTTT. Translated: CASTQSGDTDTGELFF.

This clone was counted once. The J gene is TRBJ1-5, the V gene TRBV6-5, with unresolved D. V was clipped by 5 bases and J by 9 bases, with 5 bases between them. Germline CDR1 MNHEY, CDR2 SVGAGI. This CDR3 is built from 10 residues. The CDR3 here is CASSTSPQHF. The CDR3 region has the DNA TGTGCCAGCAGTACCTCGCCCCAGCATTTT.

The chain is built from TRBV5-1 and TRBJ1-1, with a tentative D call TRBD1 (5 bases). The V gene's germline CDR1 is SGHRS and CDR2 YFSETQ. This CDR3 is built from 14 residues. V lost 1 base and J 4 bases, leaving 11 bases between the germline ends. The CDR3 reads CASSLQGPSTEAFF. In nucleotides, the CDR3 is TGCGCCAGCAGCTTGCAGGGTCCCAGCACTGAAGCTTTCTTT.

The V gene is TRBV6-1, the J gene TRBJ2-5, with 9 bases matching TRBD1. This CDR3 region has 14 residues. CDR1 and CDR2 from the germline V gene are MNHNS and SASEGT. The V gene end was trimmed by 4 bases and the J gene end by 5 bases; junction bases not matched to a gene: 5. The CDR3 DNA is TGTGCCAGCAGTGGCCGGGACAGGGTGGAGACCCAGTACTTC. It yields the protein CASSGRDRVETQYF.

The chain uses TRBV27 and TRBJ2-3; the D is unclear. The CDR3 has 15 residues. Trimming cost V 6 bases and J 3 bases, with 16 bases left between them. Germline V gene lookup returns CDR1 MNHEY and CDR2 SMNVEV (reference sequence). The CDR3 here is CASRFSGIGTDTQYF. The CDR3 bases are TGTGCCAGCAGGTTCAGTGGGATTGGGACAGATACGCAGTATTTT.

The chain is built from TRBV5-1 and TRBJ1-4; D remains unclear. This CDR3 is 15 amino acids long. Germline V gene lookup returns CDR1 SGHRS and CDR2 YFSETQ. The germline V and J ends were trimmed by 3 bases and 4 bases, with 13 bases remaining between them. CDR3 DNA: TGCGCCAGCAGCTATGGAGGGTTGGATAATGAAAAACTGTTTTTT. This translates into CASSYGGLDNEKLFF. The full variable domain, in which reference TRBV5-1 and TRBJ1-4 provide the parts outside the CDR3, is KAGVTQTPRYLIKTRGQQVTLSCSPISGHRSVSWYQQTPGQGLQFLFEYFSETQRNKGNFPGRFSGRQFSNSRSEMNVSTLELGDSALYLCASSYGGLDNEKLFFGSGTQLSVL.

Concerning this clone itself: An end of the junction differs from the germline gene, which may be a read error. This chain joins TRBV19 and TRBJ2-1, with TRBD1 matching over 9 bases. CDR1 and CDR2 from the germline V gene are LNHDA and SQIVND (reference sequence). CDR3 length: 15 residues. The CDR3 is CASFSGQGTYSEQFF. DNA of the CDR3: TGTGCCAGCTTCTCGGGACAGGGCACCTACAGTGAGCAGTTCTTC.

The V call is TRBV7-2, the J call TRBJ2-3; possible D gene TRBD2, 6 bases. V was clipped by 2 bases and J by 3 bases, with 12 bases between them. CDR1 is SGHTA, CDR2 FQGNSA, per germline. The CDR3 loop spans 15 amino acids. CDR3 DNA: TGTGCCAGCAGCTTAACCGGGGGTGGGACAGATACGCAGTATTTT. It yields the protein CASSLTGGGTDTQYF.

V and J are TRBV7-9 and TRBJ2-7; 7 nucleotides agree with TRBD1. The V gene's germline CDR1 is SEHNR and CDR2 FQNEAQ (reference sequence). This CDR3 comprises 14 residues. V was pared by 6 bases and J by 2 bases, with 7 bases of the junction left unmatched. The CDR3 DNA reads TGTGCCAGCAGTCGAGGGGGCTCCCCCTACGAGCAGTACTTC. The encoded protein is CASSRGGSPYEQYF. Complete variable domain (other parts from reference TRBV7-9 and TRBJ2-7): DTGVSQNPRHKITKRGQNVTFRCDPISEHNRLYWYRQTLGQGPEFLTYFQNEAQLEKSRLLSDRFSAERPKGSFSTLEIQRTEQGDSAMYLCASSRGGSPYEQYFGPGTRLTVT.